These T cell receptor beta chains were read from a single sample in a study of human T cells and chemical hapten exposure. Using its own MiXCR run on the RACE reads, TCRdb lists one record per CDR3 protein. The sample contains just under 65,000 distinct CDR3 sequences, more than 9.5% of which appear only once. The sample here was whole blood, taken in connection with sensitization to the hapten diphenylcyclopropenone (DPC). Receptors originate from a woman aged 25 to 45 with alopecia areata. Some clones in this sample may be carry-over from other donors' samples. CDR3s include the opening cysteine and the closing phenylalanine or tryptophan. The order of the fields is V gene, D gene, clone size, J gene, CDR3 DNA, CDR3 protein. D genes are given only for firm matches. Expanded clones get a size class; other rows say once, few or many, or leave the size out.

V gene: TRBV30; D gene: .; clone size: .; J gene: TRBJ1-4; CDR3 DNA: TGTGCCTGGAGTGTCGGACGGGTTAATGAAAAACTGTTTTTT; CDR3 protein: CAWSVGRVNEKLFF
V gene: TRBV7-6; D gene: .; clone size: many; J gene: TRBJ1-5; CDR3 DNA: TGTGCCAGCAGTTTTGGCGAACGCAATCAGCCCCAGCATTTT; CDR3 protein: CASSFGERNQPQHF
V gene: TRBV29-1; D gene: .; clone size: few; J gene: TRBJ2-2; CDR3 DNA: TGCAGCGTTGAAGATCAGGGACCCGGGGAGCTGTTTTTT; CDR3 protein: CSVEDQGPGELFF
V gene: TRBV12-3/TRBV12-4; D gene: .; clone size: .; J gene: TRBJ1-1; CDR3 DNA: TGTGCCAGCAGTCGCGGCCGGGAACGAACTGAAGCTTTCTTT; CDR3 protein: CASSRGRERTEAFF
V gene: TRBV4-1; D gene: .; clone size: .; J gene: TRBJ1-6; CDR3 DNA: TGCGCCAGCAGCCAAGATCACCGGACTCCCCTCCACTTT; CDR3 protein: CASSQDHRTPLHF
V gene: TRBV11-3; D gene: TRBD1; clone size: many; J gene: TRBJ1-2; CDR3 DNA: TGTGCCAGCAGCGGACAGGCTAACTATGGCTACACCTTC; CDR3 protein: CASSGQANYGYTF
V gene: TRBV6-2/TRBV6-3; D gene: TRBD2; clone size: .; J gene: TRBJ2-3; CDR3 DNA: TGTGCCAGCAGTTACCAAGCGACTAGCGGGACTTTTGATACGCAGTATTTT; CDR3 protein: CASSYQATSGTFDTQYF
V gene: TRBV6-5; D gene: .; clone size: many; J gene: TRBJ2-1; CDR3 DNA: TGTGCCACATCTGAAACGAGGGGCGCATCCTCGCACAATGAGCAGTTCTTC; CDR3 protein: CATSETRGASSHNEQFF
V gene: TRBV29-1; D gene: .; clone size: few; J gene: TRBJ2-4; CDR3 DNA: TGCAGCGTCCGGAGGCAGGACGGCATTCAGTACTTC; CDR3 protein: CSVRRQDGIQYF
V gene: TRBV12-3/TRBV12-4; D gene: .; clone size: few; J gene: TRBJ1-4; CDR3 DNA: TGTGCCAGCAGTTTCTCAGGGATCGGAAAACTGTTTTTT; CDR3 protein: CASSFSGIGKLFF
V gene: TRBV19; D gene: .; clone size: few; J gene: TRBJ2-7; CDR3 DNA: TGTGCCAGTAGTATCAATTCGGGCTACGAGCAGTACTTC; CDR3 protein: CASSINSGYEQYF
V gene: TRBV18; D gene: TRBD1; clone size: .; J gene: TRBJ2-1; CDR3 DNA: TGTGCCAGCTCACTAAACCTAGCGACGGGACAGGTATCCAATGAGCAGTTCTTC; CDR3 protein: CASSLNLATGQVSNEQFF
V gene: TRBV4-1; D gene: .; clone size: .; J gene: TRBJ1-2; CDR3 DNA: TGCGCCAGCAGCCAGGCCTTTAAGCTTTATGGCTACACCTTC; CDR3 protein: CASSQAFKLYGYTF
V gene: TRBV5-6; D gene: .; clone size: few; J gene: TRBJ2-3; CDR3 DNA: TGTGCCAGCAGCTTGGACGGCAGGGGAACAGATACGCAGTATTTT; CDR3 protein: CASSLDGRGTDTQYF
V gene: TRBV28; D gene: TRBD2; clone size: .; J gene: TRBJ2-1; CDR3 DNA: TGTGCCAGCTTACCCCTAGCGGGAGTGACCAATGAGCAGTTCTTC; CDR3 protein: CASLPLAGVTNEQFF
V gene: TRBV6-6; D gene: TRBD2; clone size: .; J gene: TRBJ2-1; CDR3 DNA: TGTGCCAGCATTCTTAGCGGGGGGGCCTTGCCTGAGCAGTTCTTC; CDR3 protein: CASILSGGALPEQFF
V gene: TRBV11-2; D gene: TRBD1; clone size: once; J gene: TRBJ2-7; CDR3 DNA: TGTGCCAGCAGCTTCCCCTCTCAGGGGGCTGACTACGAGCAGTACTTC; CDR3 protein: CASSFPSQGADYEQYF
V gene: TRBV28; D gene: .; clone size: many; J gene: TRBJ1-2; CDR3 DNA: TGTGCCAGCAGAGGCGGGGGCCGTAACTATGGCTACACCTTC; CDR3 protein: CASRGGGRNYGYTF
V gene: TRBV29-1; D gene: .; clone size: few; J gene: TRBJ1-1; CDR3 DNA: TGCAGCGTTGATACACCAGCGAACACTGAAGCTTTCTTT; CDR3 protein: CSVDTPANTEAFF
V gene: TRBV29-1; D gene: .; clone size: many; J gene: TRBJ2-1; CDR3 DNA: TGCAGCGTTGAGAAGCCGGGGTACAATGAGCAGTTCTTC; CDR3 protein: CSVEKPGYNEQFF
V gene: TRBV7-2; D gene: TRBD1; clone size: .; J gene: TRBJ2-1; CDR3 DNA: TGTGCCAGCAGCTTTGTTCAGGGGGCCCTAGGGAATGAGCAGTTCTTC; CDR3 protein: CASSFVQGALGNEQFF
V gene: TRBV5-1; D gene: TRBD1; clone size: many; J gene: TRBJ1-2; CDR3 DNA: TGCGCCAGCAGCTTACTACAGGGGAGTGATGGCTACACCTTC; CDR3 protein: CASSLLQGSDGYTF
V gene: TRBV23-1; D gene: .; clone size: few; J gene: TRBJ1-6; CDR3 DNA: TGCGCCAGCAGTCAATACGTGGGACCCTATAATTCACCCCTCCACTTT; CDR3 protein: CASSQYVGPYNSPLHF
V gene: TRBV28; D gene: .; clone size: .; J gene: TRBJ1-2; CDR3 DNA: TGTGCCAGCAGCCTAATTCACAACTATGGCTACACCTTC; CDR3 protein: CASSLIHNYGYTF
V gene: TRBV11-3; D gene: .; clone size: .; J gene: TRBJ2-1; CDR3 DNA: TGTGCCAGCAGAAGATACCGCAGGGGCCTGGGGGATGAGCAGTTCTTC; CDR3 protein: CASRRYRRGLGDEQFF
V gene: TRBV6-2/TRBV6-3; D gene: .; clone size: few; J gene: TRBJ2-5; CDR3 DNA: TGTGCCAGCAGCCCCAGCAGGGGACTTGTAGAGACCCAGTACTTC; CDR3 protein: CASSPSRGLVETQYF
V gene: TRBV27; D gene: .; clone size: .; J gene: TRBJ1-1; CDR3 DNA: TGTGCCAGCAGAGGAATTACGTCTGAAGCTTTCTTT; CDR3 protein: CASRGITSEAFF
V gene: TRBV5-1; D gene: .; clone size: .; J gene: TRBJ1-4; CDR3 DNA: TGCGCCAGCAGCTTGGGTGGGGCTAATGAAAAACTGTTTTTT; CDR3 protein: CASSLGGANEKLFF
V gene: TRBV19; D gene: .; clone size: few; J gene: TRBJ2-2; CDR3 DNA: TGTGCCAGTACCATAAGCGGAGGGGGTTACACCGGGGAGCTGTTTTTT; CDR3 protein: CASTISGGGYTGELFF
V gene: TRBV5-1; D gene: .; clone size: .; J gene: TRBJ1-1; CDR3 DNA: TGCGCCAGCAGCTCCAATCCAGGGGAGGAAACTGAAGCTTTCTTT; CDR3 protein: CASSSNPGEETEAFF
V gene: TRBV20-1; D gene: .; clone size: .; J gene: TRBJ2-7; CDR3 DNA: TGCAGTGCTGGTGGAATAGGGAACGCCTACGAGCAGTACTTC; CDR3 protein: CSAGGIGNAYEQYF
V gene: TRBV7-2; D gene: .; clone size: few; J gene: TRBJ1-6; CDR3 DNA: TGTGCCAGCAGCTTGACAGCGCTGAATTCACCCCTCCACTTT; CDR3 protein: CASSLTALNSPLHF
V gene: TRBV20-1; D gene: .; clone size: few; J gene: TRBJ2-7; CDR3 DNA: TGCAGTGCTAGAGGGCCCGGGCGAAGGGCTGGCTACGAGCAGTACTTC; CDR3 protein: CSARGPGRRAGYEQYF
V gene: TRBV6-6; D gene: .; clone size: .; J gene: TRBJ2-7; CDR3 DNA: TGTGCCAGCAGTTATCCCGGGCCTAGGGCCTACGAGCAGTACTTC; CDR3 protein: CASSYPGPRAYEQYF
V gene: TRBV5-4; D gene: TRBD2; clone size: many; J gene: TRBJ2-1; CDR3 DNA: TGTGCCAGCAGTTTACCGGGACTAGCGGGGGTCTCCTACAATGAGCAGTTCTTC; CDR3 protein: CASSLPGLAGVSYNEQFF
V gene: TRBV28; D gene: .; clone size: .; J gene: TRBJ2-7; CDR3 DNA: TGTGCCAGCAGTTTACGCCGCTTCGGCAGGGTGAACGAGCAGTACTTC; CDR3 protein: CASSLRRFGRVNEQYF
V gene: TRBV14; D gene: .; clone size: few; J gene: TRBJ2-1; CDR3 DNA: TGTGCCAGCAGCCAACAGAGCTCCTACAATGAGCAGTTCTTC; CDR3 protein: CASSQQSSYNEQFF
V gene: TRBV18; D gene: TRBD1; clone size: many; J gene: TRBJ2-2; CDR3 DNA: TGTGCCAGCTCCCCCGGGACAGGGATCGGCGGGGAGCTGTTTTTT; CDR3 protein: CASSPGTGIGGELFF
V gene: TRBV7-2; D gene: .; clone size: few; J gene: TRBJ2-5; CDR3 DNA: TGTGCCAGCAGCTTATCACAGGGAGGAGAGACCCAGTACTTC; CDR3 protein: CASSLSQGGETQYF
V gene: TRBV27; D gene: .; clone size: few; J gene: TRBJ2-6; CDR3 DNA: TGTGCCAGCAGTTTAGCGGTGACTGGGGCCAACGTCCTGACTTTC; CDR3 protein: CASSLAVTGANVLTF
V gene: TRBV7-2; D gene: TRBD1; clone size: .; J gene: TRBJ2-2; CDR3 DNA: TGTGCCAGCAGCTTAGACAGGGGGCCGAGCGGGGAGCTGTTTTTT; CDR3 protein: CASSLDRGPSGELFF
V gene: TRBV29-1; D gene: .; clone size: .; J gene: TRBJ1-2; CDR3 DNA: TGCAGCGTTGAAGATCCTGGGGTCAGCGGCTACACCTTC; CDR3 protein: CSVEDPGVSGYTF